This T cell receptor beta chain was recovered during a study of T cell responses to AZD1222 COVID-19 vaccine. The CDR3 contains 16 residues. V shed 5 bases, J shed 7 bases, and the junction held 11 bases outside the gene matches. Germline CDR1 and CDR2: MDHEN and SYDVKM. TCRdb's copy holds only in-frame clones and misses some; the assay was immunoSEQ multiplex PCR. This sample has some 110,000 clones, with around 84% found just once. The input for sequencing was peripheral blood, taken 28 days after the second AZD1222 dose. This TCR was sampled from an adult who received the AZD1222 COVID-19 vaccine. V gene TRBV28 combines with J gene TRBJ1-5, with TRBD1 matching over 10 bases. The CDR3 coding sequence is TGTGCCAGCAGTCCAACGGGGACAGGGGCACGGCAGCCCCAGCATTTT. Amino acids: CASSPTGTGARQPQHF.